This T cell receptor (beta chain) comes out of a study of T cells in Graves' hyperthyroidism and ophthalmopathy. From RNA transcripts, TCR beta CDR3 regions were amplified. The HTBI set primed first-round TCR CDR3 RT-PCR. Each CDR3 protein gets one entry after TCRdb re-called the multiplex PCR reads with MiXCR. The table lists a few hundred thousand distinct CDR3 sequences, around 20% of them singletons, with about 41% in the top ten. The table lists this clonotype with many counts. Per germline, CDR1 GTSNPN and CDR2 SVGIG (reference sequence). CDR3 size: 12 residues. The V gene lost 3 bases and the J gene lost 7 bases, with 13 bases spanning the gap. Graves' hyperthyroidism without ophthalmopathy progression within 18 months was termed stable.

Sequencing was done on a sample of blood. This TCR was recovered from a man aged 35-49 years with Graves' hyperthyroidism. The chain has TRBV30 and TRBJ2-7, with D uncertain. The CDR3 nucleotides are TGTGCCTGGAGCTCCTATGTTGGGGAGCAGTACTTC. Encoded protein: CAWSSYVGEQYF. Complete variable domain (other parts from reference TRBV30 and TRBJ2-7): SQTIHQWPATLVQPVGSPLSLECTVEGTSNPNLYWYRQAAGRGLQLLFYSVGIGQISSEVPQNLSASRPQDRQFILSSKKLLLSDSGFYLCAWSSYVGEQYFGPGTRLTVT.